A selection of T cell receptor beta chains follows, all from one sample in a study of shared clonotypes between healthy human individuals. Profiling relied on immunoSEQ multiplex PCR, and the TCRdb table lists in-frame clones only, not all of them. Here the sample spans about 650,000 clones, less than 97% being singletons. The sequencing input was naive CD8+ T cells sorted from blood. These receptors all stem from a woman aged 25-40 years in good health. CDR3s include the opening cysteine and the closing phenylalanine or tryptophan. D genes are given only for firm matches. The listing skips clone size in some rows; elsewhere it reads once, few, many or a size class.

j_gene | abundance | d_gene | v_gene | CDR3nt | CDR3aa
TRBJ2-7 | . | TRBD2 | TRBV7-6 | TGTGCCAGCAGCTCTGGGACTAGTTTGAGCGAGCAGTACTTC | CASSSGTSLSEQYF
TRBJ2-7 | . | . | TRBV4-1 | TGCGCCAGCAGCCCCTACTTTACTAGGGAGCAGTACTTC | CASSPYFTREQYF
TRBJ2-7 | . | . | TRBV27 | TGTGCCAGCACCTCCATCACCGGGACTGGGGCTTACGAGCAGTACTTC | CASTSITGTGAYEQYF
TRBJ2-1 | . | TRBD1 | TRBV19 | TGTGCCAGTAGTGCCGGAGGGGGGACAGGGCTGTTCTTC | CASSAGGGTGLFF
TRBJ2-7 | once | . | TRBV28 | TGTGCCAGCACCAGTTTGGGGACGGACGGGCATACCTACGAGCAGTACTTC | CASTSLGTDGHTYEQYF
TRBJ1-2 | . | . | TRBV7-2 | TGTGCCAGCAGCTTAGGACGGAAAAACGGCTACACCTTC | CASSLGRKNGYTF
TRBJ1-1 | . | . | TRBV29-1 | TGCAGCGTTGATTTGAAAGCAACCTACGGGGCTTTCTTT | CSVDLKATYGAFF
TRBJ1-4 | . | TRBD1 | TRBV13 | TGTGCCAGCAGCCATGGGGACAGGGGTGAAAAACTGTTTTTT | CASSHGDRGEKLFF
TRBJ1-3 | . | . | TRBV19 | TGTGCCAGTAGTATCCTGGCCGGGCTTGGAAACACCATATATTTT | CASSILAGLGNTIYF
TRBJ2-7 | . | . | TRBV4-1 | TGCGCCAGCAGCCATTCACCCCCAGGGTACGAGCAGTACTTC | CASSHSPPGYEQYF
TRBJ2-3 | . | TRBD2 | TRBV29-1 | TGCAGCACTGAGAAAGCGGGAGATAATACGCAGTATTTT | CSTEKAGDNTQYF
TRBJ2-1 | . | TRBD2 | TRBV27 | TGTGCCAGCAGTTTATCATCCGGGACTAGGCTAAATGAGCAGTTCTTC | CASSLSSGTRLNEQFF
TRBJ2-7 | . | . | TRBV5-1 | TGCGCCAGCAGCTTGGACCGGGGCGAGCAGTACTTC | CASSLDRGEQYF
TRBJ2-7 | . | . | TRBV28 | TGTGCCAGCAGTTCGGACTCAAGGACAGCCTACGAGCAGTACTTC | CASSSDSRTAYEQYF
TRBJ2-2 | . | . | TRBV10-3 | TGTGCCATCAGTGAAGGCTTGACCGGGGAGCTGTTTTTT | CAISEGLTGELFF
TRBJ2-1 | once | . | TRBV7-9 | TGTGCCAGCAGAGGGCGGAGCGGAGCCTACAATGAGCAGTTCTTC | CASRGRSGAYNEQFF